The 30 T cell receptor beta chains reported below all come from one sample, sequenced in a study of CD4 T cells in relation to SARS-CoV-2 and coronaviruses (dated by TCRdb to 2020 to 2022). CD4+ T cells from unexposed donors were collected before the COVID-19 pandemic (2011-2018). The EasySep CD4+ T cell isolation kit was used to isolate CD4+ T cells once the cultures had run for roughly 10 days. Library preparation employed the immunoSEQ multiplex PCR assay. As stored in TCRdb, this immuneACCESS dataset retains in-frame rearrangements with V and J assigned. A fraction of the clones does not appear; measured against another copy, unresolved V genes explain less than half of the discrepancy, and the remainder lacks a known reason. This sample lists about 22,000 clones; 65% to 70% were detected once. 19% of the sample goes to the ten largest clones. These receptors' targets are unknown. Specimen: CD4+ T cells from PBMCs, cultured in vitro. All receptors derive from a human donor in good health.

This clone was seen once. CDR3 sequence reads: CASTLRTSGIYEQYF. CDR3 DNA sequence: TGCGCCAGCACCTTAAGGACTAGCGGGATCTACGAGCAGTACTTC. The rearrangement uses TRBV5-1 and TRBJ2-7; 12 nucleotides match TRBD2. Germline lookup yields CDR1 SGHRS and CDR2 YFSETQ. V shed 6 bases, J shed 3 bases, and the junction held 7 bases outside the gene matches. The CDR3 contains 15 residues.

The chain combines TRBV3-1 (or the pseudogene TRBV3-2) with TRBJ1-1; TRBD1 agrees at 11 bases. Germline values: CDR1 LGHDT, CDR2 YNNKEL (reference sequence). The length of the CDR3 is 14 residues. Trimming took 4 bases from V and 6 from J; bases not matched to a gene: 4. The CDR3 coding sequence is TGTGCCAGCAGCCCACGGGACAGGGGGGCTGAAGCTTTCTTT. Translation: CASSPRDRGAEAFF.

This clone was seen just once. V usage is TRBV3-1 (or the pseudogene TRBV3-2) and J usage is TRBJ2-1, with TRBD2 matching 7 bases. J gave up 8 bases and V 2 bases, and 15 bases lay outside the gene matches. The CDR3 is 17 amino acids. Germline loops: CDR1 LGHDT, CDR2 YNNKEL (reference sequence). This CDR3 is CASSQSPGAGVSYEQFF. CDR3 in DNA: TGTGCCAGCAGCCAATCCCCTGGGGCGGGAGTTAGCTATGAGCAGTTCTTC.

This clone appeared a few times. V usage is TRBV19 and J usage is TRBJ2-2, with a possible D match to TRBD1 (5 bases). The CDR3 has 15 amino acids. The germline gives CDR1 LNHDA, CDR2 SQIVND (reference sequence). The ends were cut back, 8 bases at V and 1 base at J, with 14 bases in the middle. The CDR3 nucleotides read TGTGCCAGTCAACCTGGACACAAGAACACCGGGGAGCTGTTTTTT. It translates to CASQPGHKNTGELFF. The whole variable domain, remainder taken from reference TRBV19 and TRBJ2-2, is DGGITQSPKYLFRKEGQNVTLSCEQNLNHDAMYWYRQDPGQGLRLIYYSQIVNDFQKGDIAEGYSVSREKKESFPLTVTSAQKNPTAFYLCASQPGHKNTGELFFGEGSRLTVL.

In this sample, this clone turned up a few times. The CDR3 DNA reads as TGCGCCAGCAGTGAGTTCGGCAGTCAGCAGTACTTC. Its translation is CASSEFGSQQYF. The J gene is TRBJ2-7, the V gene TRBV10-1; D call uncertain. The length of the CDR3 is 12 residues. The germline V gene has CDR1 WNHNN and CDR2 SYGVQD (reference sequence). V was clipped by 1 base and J by 8 bases, with 9 bases between them.

This clone was seen a few times. This sequence joins TRBV28 and TRBJ1-1; 8 bases align to TRBD1. The V segment lost 4 bases and the J segment 6 bases; nucleotides outside the gene matches: 10. The CDR3 runs 15 residues. Germline CDR1 and CDR2: MDHEN and SYDVKM. CDR3: CASSSPGQAGAEAFF. DNA of the CDR3: TGTGCCAGCAGTTCCCCGGGACAGGCGGGAGCTGAAGCTTTCTTT. Using reference TRBV28 and TRBJ1-1 for the parts outside the CDR3, the full variable domain is DVKVTQSSRYLVKRTGEKVFLECVQDMDHENMFWYRQDPGLGLRLIYFSYDVKMKEKGDIPEGYSVSREKKERFSLILESASTNQTSMYLCASSSPGQAGAEAFFGQGTRLTVV.

The V gene is TRBV7-7, the J gene TRBJ2-3, with unresolved D. The CDR3 has 13 amino acids. V was trimmed by 1 base and J by 6 bases, leaving 8 bases between them. Germline V gene sequence: CDR1 SSHAT, CDR2 FNYEAQ (reference sequence). CDR3 nucleotides: TGTGCCAGCAGCTTAGATGTAAAGGATACGCAGTATTTT. It encodes CASSLDVKDTQYF. Full variable domain (remainder filled in from reference TRBV7-7 and TRBJ2-3): GAGVSQSPRYKVTKRGQDVTLRCDPISSHATLYWYQQALGQGPEFLTYFNYEAQPDKSGLPSDRFSAERPEGSISTLTIQRTEQRDSAMYRCASSLDVKDTQYFGPGTRLTVL.

The chain recombines TRBV5-1 with TRBJ2-7; TRBD1 agrees at 8 bases. Per germline, CDR1 SGHRS and CDR2 YFSETQ. The CDR3 spans 16 residues. The ends lost 0 bases at V and 4 bases at J; junction bases unmatched: 9. Here the CDR3 reads CASSLDMAGGLYEQYF. The CDR3 DNA sequence: TGCGCCAGCAGCTTGGATATGGCAGGGGGCCTATACGAGCAGTACTTC. Drawing the rest from reference TRBV5-1 and TRBJ2-7, the complete variable domain is KAGVTQTPRYLIKTRGQQVTLSCSPISGHRSVSWYQQTPGQGLQFLFEYFSETQRNKGNFPGRFSGRQFSNSRSEMNVSTLELGDSALYLCASSLDMAGGLYEQYFGPGTRLTVT.

The chain carries TRBV19 and TRBJ2-3; 11 positions match TRBD1. This CDR3 has 14 amino acids. Trimming took 8 bases from V and 5 from J; bases not matched to a gene: 6. Germline-derived CDR1 and CDR2 are LNHDA and SQIVND (reference sequence). CDR3 sequence reads: CASGPGQGVDTQYF. The CDR3 bases are TGTGCCAGTGGCCCGGGACAGGGGGTAGATACGCAGTATTTT.

The V gene is TRBV28, the J gene TRBJ1-2; no definite D call. Trimming took 6 bases from V and 7 from J, leaving 12 bases between them. Germline assignment: CDR1 MDHEN and CDR2 SYDVKM. The CDR3 length is 12 residues. DNA for the CDR3: TGTGCCAGCAGCTCCCGAGTGGGTGGCTACACCTTC. Translated, it gives CASSSRVGGYTF.

The chain joins TRBV28 to TRBJ2-7; 8 nucleotides agree with TRBD2. CDR3 length: 17 residues. After removal of 5 bases from V and 0 bases from J, the junction contained 12 bases not matched to a gene. From germline, CDR1 is MDHEN and CDR2 SYDVKM. The CDR3 region is CASSPSWAGGHSYEQYF. CDR3 in DNA: TGTGCCAGCAGTCCCTCTTGGGCGGGAGGCCACTCCTACGAGCAGTACTTC.

The chain has TRBV7-2 and TRBJ2-1; D possibly corresponds to TRBD1 (5 bases). CDR1 SGHTA and CDR2 FQGNSA come from the germline V gene. CDR3 length: 16 amino acids. Trimming pared 1 base from V and 2 bases from J, leaving 12 bases between. CDR3 nucleotides: TGTGCCAGCAGCTTAGATGGGGCCAGCACCTACAATGAGCAGTTCTTC. This codes for CASSLDGASTYNEQFF. The complete variable domain, with remaining parts taken from reference TRBV7-2 and TRBJ2-1, reads GAGVSQSPSNKVTEKGKDVELRCDPISGHTALYWYRQSLGQGLEFLIYFQGNSAPDKSGLPSDRFSAERTGGSVSTLTIQRTQQEDSAVYLCASSLDGASTYNEQFFGPGTRLTVL.

This chain joins TRBV6-2 or TRBV6-3 and TRBJ2-1, with 12 bases lining up with TRBD2. With 4 bases clipped from V and 7 bases from J, the junction kept 5 bases outside the gene matches. Germline V gene sequence: CDR1 MNHEY, CDR2 SVGEGT. The CDR3 totals 15 residues. Here the CDR3 reads CASSSSGGAVNEQFF. The CDR3 nucleotides are TGTGCCAGCAGTTCTAGCGGGGGGGCTGTGAATGAGCAGTTCTTC.

The chain links TRBV5-1 to TRBJ1-5; D not certain. V was shortened by 5 bases and J by 3 bases, with 15 bases between the two germline ends. This CDR3 has 15 amino acids. CDR1 is SGHRS, CDR2 YFSETQ, per germline. The DNA of the CDR3 is TGCGCCAGCAGACCCGGAGCGGCGTTCAATCAGCCCCAGCATTTT. Residues: CASRPGAAFNQPQHF.

This clone was seen a few times. The V gene is TRBV18, the J gene TRBJ1-2, with 7 bases lining up with TRBD1. Germline assignment: CDR1 KGHSH and CDR2 LQKENI. CDR3 length: 13 amino acids. The V segment lost 3 bases and the J segment 6 bases; nucleotides outside the gene matches: 4. The CDR3: CASSPDRADGYTF. The CDR3 DNA sequence: TGTGCCAGCTCACCCGACAGGGCTGATGGCTACACCTTC.

The rearrangement joins TRBV29-1 to TRBJ1-2; 8 bases are shared with TRBD1. The trim removed 5 bases at V and 5 bases at J, leaving 7 bases unmatched. There are 13 residues in the CDR3. The germline CDR1 and CDR2 sequences are SQVTM and ANQGSEA. CDR3 region: CSVPDRDLYGYTF. The CDR3 nucleotides are TGCAGCGTTCCGGACAGGGACCTATATGGCTACACCTTC. The complete variable domain, with remaining parts taken from reference TRBV29-1 and TRBJ1-2, reads SAVISQKPSRDICQRGTSLTIQCQVDSQVTMMFWYRQQPGQSLTLIATANQGSEATYESGFVIDKFPISRPNLTFSTLTVSNMSPEDSSIYLCSVPDRDLYGYTFGSGTRLTVV.

This clone was observed once. The rearrangement uses TRBV5-1 and TRBJ2-7; D is undetermined. There are 13 residues in the CDR3. V lost 0 bases to trimming and J lost 3 bases, with 7 bases between them. CDR1 and CDR2 (germline): SGHRS, YFSETQ. For the CDR3, the DNA is TGCGCCAGCAGCTTGGCGGCTAGCTACGAGCAGTACTTC. Its translation: CASSLAASYEQYF.

In its sample, this clone was seen a few times. V and J are TRBV18 and TRBJ1-2, with D perhaps TRBD1 (5 bases). V lost 2 bases to trimming and J lost 8 bases, with 15 bases between them. The CDR3 has 14 amino acids. The germline V gene encodes CDR1 KGHSH and CDR2 LQKENI. For the CDR3, the DNA is TGTGCCAGCTCACCAGGGGTTGCCGAGGGGGGCTACACCTTC. Protein product: CASSPGVAEGGYTF.

The chain recombines TRBV2 with TRBJ2-5, with 8 bases aligning to TRBD1. The CDR3 consists of 17 residues. Germline V lookup: CDR1 SNHLY, CDR2 FYNNEI. J lost 5 bases, V lost 1 base, and 12 bases had no gene match. CDR3 DNA: TGTGCCAGCAGTGAAGACCCCCCTGGACAGGGCCGGGAGACCCAGTACTTC. It is translated as CASSEDPPGQGRETQYF.

The rearrangement links TRBV4-3 to TRBJ1-2; 7 bases match TRBD1. V trimming: 0 bases; J trimming: 2 bases; junction bases outside the gene matches: 3. The CDR3 runs 15 residues. CDR1 is LGHNA, CDR2 YSLEER, per germline. The CDR3 sequence: CASSQEARGNYGYTF. DNA for the CDR3: TGCGCCAGCAGCCAAGAGGCCAGGGGGAACTATGGCTACACCTTC.

This chain connects TRBV12-5 to TRBJ1-3, with unresolved D. The CDR3 runs 13 residues. From germline, CDR1 is LGHNT and CDR2 FRNRAP. V was clipped by 7 bases and J by 3 bases, with 10 bases between them. Written as DNA, the CDR3 is TGTGCTAGTGCCGTGGACGATGGAAACACCATATATTTT. It translates to CASAVDDGNTIYF.

This clone was counted a few times. The rearrangement uses TRBV2 and TRBJ1-2; D is unresolved. CDR1 is SNHLY and CDR2 is FYNNEI in the germline V gene. Trimming left V 7 bases short and J 0 bases short, with 6 bases between. This CDR3 has 12 residues. CDR3 protein: CASTTANYGYTF. The DNA of the CDR3 is TGTGCCAGCACCACAGCTAACTATGGCTACACCTTC.

The chain couples TRBV7-9 to TRBJ1-1; D call uncertain. The CDR3 consists of 14 residues. Germline V gene data show CDR1 as SEHNR and CDR2 as FQNEAQ (reference sequence). V was shortened by 0 bases and J by 3 bases, with 8 bases between the two germline ends. CDR3 region: CASSLASVDTEAFF. The CDR3, as DNA: TGTGCCAGCAGCTTAGCTTCAGTTGACACTGAAGCTTTCTTT.

V gene TRBV20-1 combines with J gene TRBJ2-5; D might be TRBD1 or TRBD2, each matching 6 bases. Trimming left V 3 bases short and J 5 bases short, with 19 bases between. From germline, CDR1 is DFQATT and CDR2 SNEGSKA (reference sequence). The CDR3 consists of 15 residues. The chain's CDR3 is CSASRVGGGGETQYF. CDR3 nucleotide sequence: TGCAGTGCTAGTCGGGTGGGAGGAGGGGGGGAGACCCAGTACTTC.

V gene TRBV30 combines with J gene TRBJ2-3, with 10 nucleotides matching TRBD2. V lost 7 bases and J lost 2; bases outside the gene matches: 6. Per germline, CDR1 GTSNPN and CDR2 SVGIG (reference sequence). CDR3 size: 14 residues. The CDR3 coding sequence is TGTGCCTTTACGGGACTAGCGTCCACAGATACGCAGTATTTT. As protein: CAFTGLASTDTQYF. The full variable domain, its missing parts supplied by reference TRBV30 and TRBJ2-3, is SQTIHQWPATLVQPVGSPLSLECTVEGTSNPNLYWYRQAAGRGLQLLFYSVGIGQISSEVPQNLSASRPQDRQFILSSKKLLLSDSGFYLCAFTGLASTDTQYFGPGTRLTVL.

The CDR3 sequence: CASIPGGQGKTEAFF. In DNA form, the CDR3 reads TGTGCCAGCATCCCAGGGGGTCAGGGGAAGACTGAAGCTTTCTTT. V usage is TRBV28 and J usage is TRBJ1-1; TRBD1 matches 7 bases. Germline CDR1 MDHEN, CDR2 SYDVKM. There are 15 residues in the CDR3. The V and J ends lost 7 bases and 5 bases, in that order; junction bases with no gene match: 13.

V usage is TRBV6-5 and J usage is TRBJ1-6; D gene uncertain. The CDR3 runs 16 residues. Trimming cost V 0 bases and J 5 bases, with 11 bases left between them. CDR1 is MNHEY, CDR2 SVGAGI, per germline. CDR3 nucleotides: TGTGCCAGCAGTTACTCGATCTTGGCTAATAATTCACCCCTCCACTTT. Translated: CASSYSILANNSPLHF.

The chain recombines TRBV6-5 with TRBJ2-5; the D gene is possibly TRBD2 (6 bases). CDR3 length: 12 residues. Trimming left V 6 bases short and J 5 bases short, with 10 bases between. CDR1 MNHEY and CDR2 SVGAGI come from the germline V gene. CDR3 nucleotide sequence: TGTGCCAGCAGGCGGGACTGGGAGACCCAGTACTTC. It codes for CASRRDWETQYF.

This clone was detected only a few times. This chain uses TRBV5-1 with TRBJ2-2, with TRBD1 as a possible D gene (5 bases). This CDR3 has 15 residues. In germline, CDR1 is SGHRS, CDR2 YFSETQ. Trimming shortened V by 4 bases and J by 5 bases, and 15 bases separated the two germline ends. As DNA, the CDR3 is TGCGCCAGCAGCCCAGGGATCAGGGTTACCGGGGAGCTGTTTTTT. This sequence encodes CASSPGIRVTGELFF. Together with reference TRBV5-1 and TRBJ2-2, the CDR3 gives the full variable domain: KAGVTQTPRYLIKTRGQQVTLSCSPISGHRSVSWYQQTPGQGLQFLFEYFSETQRNKGNFPGRFSGRQFSNSRSEMNVSTLELGDSALYLCASSPGIRVTGELFFGEGSRLTVL.

V and J are TRBV25-1 and TRBJ2-5, with D maybe TRBD2 (5 bases). The V gene's germline CDR1 is MGHDK and CDR2 SYGVNS. CDR3 length: 17 amino acids. V lost 5 bases to trimming and J lost 5 bases, with 24 bases between them. CDR3 DNA sequence: TGTGCCAGCAGTTCTACCCTTGCGGGCCCCGGGTGGGAGACCCAGTACTTC. This translates into CASSSTLAGPGWETQYF.